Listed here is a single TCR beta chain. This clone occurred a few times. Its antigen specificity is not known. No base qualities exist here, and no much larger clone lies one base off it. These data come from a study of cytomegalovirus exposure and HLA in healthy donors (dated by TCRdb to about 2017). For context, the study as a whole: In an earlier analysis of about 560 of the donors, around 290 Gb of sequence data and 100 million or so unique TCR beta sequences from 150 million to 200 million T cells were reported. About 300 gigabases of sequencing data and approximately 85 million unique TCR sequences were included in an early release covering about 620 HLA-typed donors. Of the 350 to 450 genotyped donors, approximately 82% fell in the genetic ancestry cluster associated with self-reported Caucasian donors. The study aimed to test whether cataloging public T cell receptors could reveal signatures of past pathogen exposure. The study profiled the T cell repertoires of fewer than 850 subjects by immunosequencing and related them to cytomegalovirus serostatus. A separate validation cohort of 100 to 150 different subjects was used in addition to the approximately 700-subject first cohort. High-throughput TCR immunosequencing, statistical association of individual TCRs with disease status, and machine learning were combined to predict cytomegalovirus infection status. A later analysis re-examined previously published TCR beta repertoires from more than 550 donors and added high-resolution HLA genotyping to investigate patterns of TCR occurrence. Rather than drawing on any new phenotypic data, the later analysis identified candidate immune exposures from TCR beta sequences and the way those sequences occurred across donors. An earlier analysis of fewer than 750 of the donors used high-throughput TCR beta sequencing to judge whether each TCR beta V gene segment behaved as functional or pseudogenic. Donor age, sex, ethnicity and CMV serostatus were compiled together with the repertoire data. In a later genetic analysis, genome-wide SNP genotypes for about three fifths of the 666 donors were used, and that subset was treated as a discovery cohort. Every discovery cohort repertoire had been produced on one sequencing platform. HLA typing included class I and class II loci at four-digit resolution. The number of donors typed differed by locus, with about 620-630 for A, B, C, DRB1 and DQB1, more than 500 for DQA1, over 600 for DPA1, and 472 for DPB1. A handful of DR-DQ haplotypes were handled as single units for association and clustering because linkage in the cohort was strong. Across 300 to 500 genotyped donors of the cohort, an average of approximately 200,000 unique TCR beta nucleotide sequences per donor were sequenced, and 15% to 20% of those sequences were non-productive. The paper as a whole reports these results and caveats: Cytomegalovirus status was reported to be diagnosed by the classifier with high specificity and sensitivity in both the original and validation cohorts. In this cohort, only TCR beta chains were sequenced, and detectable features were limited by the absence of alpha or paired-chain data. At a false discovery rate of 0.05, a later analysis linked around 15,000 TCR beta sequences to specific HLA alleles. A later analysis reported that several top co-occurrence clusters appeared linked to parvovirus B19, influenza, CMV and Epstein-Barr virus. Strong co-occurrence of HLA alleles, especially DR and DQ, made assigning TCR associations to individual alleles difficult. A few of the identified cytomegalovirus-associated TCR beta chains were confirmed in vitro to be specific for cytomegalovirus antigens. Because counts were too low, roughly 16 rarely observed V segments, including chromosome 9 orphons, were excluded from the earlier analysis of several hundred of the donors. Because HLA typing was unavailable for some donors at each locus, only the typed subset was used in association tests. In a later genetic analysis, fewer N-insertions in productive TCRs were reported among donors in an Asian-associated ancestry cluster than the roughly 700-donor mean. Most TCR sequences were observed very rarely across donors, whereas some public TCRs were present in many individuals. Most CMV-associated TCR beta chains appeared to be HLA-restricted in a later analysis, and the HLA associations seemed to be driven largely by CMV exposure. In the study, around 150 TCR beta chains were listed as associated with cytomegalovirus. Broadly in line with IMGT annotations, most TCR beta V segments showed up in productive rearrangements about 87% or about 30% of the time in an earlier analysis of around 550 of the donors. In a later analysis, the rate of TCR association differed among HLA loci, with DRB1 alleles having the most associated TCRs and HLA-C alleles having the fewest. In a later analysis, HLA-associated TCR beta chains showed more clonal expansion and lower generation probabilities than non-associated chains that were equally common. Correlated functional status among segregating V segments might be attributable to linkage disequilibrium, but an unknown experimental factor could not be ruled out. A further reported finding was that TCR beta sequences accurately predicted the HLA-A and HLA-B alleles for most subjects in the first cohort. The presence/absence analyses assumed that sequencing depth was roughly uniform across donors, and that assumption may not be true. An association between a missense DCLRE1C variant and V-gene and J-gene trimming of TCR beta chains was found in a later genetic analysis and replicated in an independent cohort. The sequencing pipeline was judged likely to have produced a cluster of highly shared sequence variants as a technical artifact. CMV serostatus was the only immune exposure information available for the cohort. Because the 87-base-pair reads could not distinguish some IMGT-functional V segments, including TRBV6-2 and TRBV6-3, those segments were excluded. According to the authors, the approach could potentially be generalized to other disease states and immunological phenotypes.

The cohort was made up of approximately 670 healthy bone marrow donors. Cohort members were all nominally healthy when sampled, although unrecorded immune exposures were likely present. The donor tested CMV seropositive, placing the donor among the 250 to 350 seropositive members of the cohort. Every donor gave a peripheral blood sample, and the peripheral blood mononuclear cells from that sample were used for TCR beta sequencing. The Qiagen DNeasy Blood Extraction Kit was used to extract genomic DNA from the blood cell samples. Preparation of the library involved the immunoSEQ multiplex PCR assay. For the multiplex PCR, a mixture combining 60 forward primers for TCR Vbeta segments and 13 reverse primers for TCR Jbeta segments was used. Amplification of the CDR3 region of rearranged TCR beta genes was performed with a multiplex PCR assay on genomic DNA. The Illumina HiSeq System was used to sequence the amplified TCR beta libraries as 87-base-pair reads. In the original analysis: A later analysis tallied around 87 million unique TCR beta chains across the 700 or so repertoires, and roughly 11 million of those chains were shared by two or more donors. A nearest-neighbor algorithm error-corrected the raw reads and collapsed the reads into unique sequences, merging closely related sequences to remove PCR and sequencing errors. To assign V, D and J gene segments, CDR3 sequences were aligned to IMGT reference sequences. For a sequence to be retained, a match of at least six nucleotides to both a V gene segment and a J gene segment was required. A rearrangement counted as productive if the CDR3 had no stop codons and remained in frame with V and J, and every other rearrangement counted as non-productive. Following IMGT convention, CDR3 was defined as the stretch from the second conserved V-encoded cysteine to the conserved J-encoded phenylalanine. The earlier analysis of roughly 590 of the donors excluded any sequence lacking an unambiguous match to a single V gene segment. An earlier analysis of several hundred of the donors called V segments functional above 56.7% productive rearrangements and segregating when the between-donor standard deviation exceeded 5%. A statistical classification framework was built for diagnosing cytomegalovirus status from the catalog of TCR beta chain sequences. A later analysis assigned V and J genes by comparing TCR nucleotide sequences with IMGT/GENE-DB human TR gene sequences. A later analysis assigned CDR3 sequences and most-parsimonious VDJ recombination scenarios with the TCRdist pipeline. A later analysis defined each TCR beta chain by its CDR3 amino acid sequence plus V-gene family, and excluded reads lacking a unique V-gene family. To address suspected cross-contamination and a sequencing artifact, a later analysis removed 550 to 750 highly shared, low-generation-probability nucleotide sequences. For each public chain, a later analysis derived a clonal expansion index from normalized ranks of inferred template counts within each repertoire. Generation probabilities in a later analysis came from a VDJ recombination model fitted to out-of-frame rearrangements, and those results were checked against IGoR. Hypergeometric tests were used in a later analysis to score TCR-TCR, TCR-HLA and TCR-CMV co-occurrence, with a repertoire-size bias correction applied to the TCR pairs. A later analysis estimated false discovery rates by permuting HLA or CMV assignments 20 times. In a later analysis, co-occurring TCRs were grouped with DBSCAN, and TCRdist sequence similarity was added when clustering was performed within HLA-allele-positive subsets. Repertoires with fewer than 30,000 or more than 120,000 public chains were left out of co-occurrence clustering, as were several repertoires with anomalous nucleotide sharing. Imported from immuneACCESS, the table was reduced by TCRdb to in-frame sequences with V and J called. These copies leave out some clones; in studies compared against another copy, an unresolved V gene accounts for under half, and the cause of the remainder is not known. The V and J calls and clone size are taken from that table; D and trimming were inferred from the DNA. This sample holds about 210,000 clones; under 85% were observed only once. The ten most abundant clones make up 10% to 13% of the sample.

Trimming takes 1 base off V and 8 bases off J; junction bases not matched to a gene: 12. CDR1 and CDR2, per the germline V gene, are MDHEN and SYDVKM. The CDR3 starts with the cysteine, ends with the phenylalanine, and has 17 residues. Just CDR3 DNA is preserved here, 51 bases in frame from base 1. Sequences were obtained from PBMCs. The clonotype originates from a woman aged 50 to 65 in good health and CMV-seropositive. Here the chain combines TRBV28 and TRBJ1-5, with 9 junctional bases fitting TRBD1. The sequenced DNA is TGTGCCAGCAGTTTATTCGGGACAGGGTCTTCTATTAAGCCCCAGCATTTT. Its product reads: CASSLFGTGSSIKPQHF. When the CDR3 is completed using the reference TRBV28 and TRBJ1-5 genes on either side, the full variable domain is DVKVTQSSRYLVKRTGEKVFLECVQDMDHENMFWYRQDPGLGLRLIYFSYDVKMKEKGDIPEGYSVSREKKERFSLILESASTNQTSMYLCASSLFGTGSSIKPQHFGDGTRLSIL.